The rows below give T cell receptor beta chains drawn from one sample of a study of T cell responses to AZD1222 COVID-19 vaccine. The protocol was immunoSEQ multiplex PCR, while the TCRdb copy is restricted to in-frame clones and leaves out a portion. The sample holds about 110,000 clones, approximately 86% seen once. This specimen consisted of peripheral blood, obtained on day 0 of AZD1222 vaccination. These receptors were taken from an adult in good health. Both conserved end residues are part of each CDR3. A D gene is named only where the DNA matches it firmly. Not every row has a clone size; where given, it reads once, few, many or a size class.

once,TRBJ1-1,.,TRBV6-5,CATWDVYTEAFF,TGTGCCACCTGGGACGTGTACACTGAAGCTTTCTTT
.,TRBJ1-1,.,TRBV6-6,CASSRDTGIWDTEAFF,TGTGCCAGCAGTCGAGATACAGGGATTTGGGACACTGAAGCTTTCTTT
few,TRBJ2-2,.,TRBV7-2,CASSLSGTGELFF,TGTGCCAGCAGCTTATCGGGAACCGGGGAGCTGTTTTTT
.,TRBJ1-1,TRBD1,TRBV28,CASSRTGAGTEAFF,TGTGCCAGCAGCCGAACAGGGGCGGGGACTGAAGCTTTCTTT
.,TRBJ2-3,.,TRBV6-5,CASSYSLNTDTQYF,TGTGCCAGCAGTTACTCTCTTAACACAGATACGCAGTATTTT
.,TRBJ1-5,.,TRBV20-1,CSASQDSNQPQHF,TGCAGTGCTAGTCAGGATAGCAATCAGCCCCAGCATTTT
.,TRBJ1-2,.,TRBV24-1,CATSDPNSDSPYGYTF,TGTGCCACCAGTGACCCCAACAGTGACAGCCCCTATGGCTACACCTTC
.,TRBJ2-3,.,TRBV5-1,CASSLASQGPDTQYF,TGCGCCAGCAGCTTGGCTAGTCAGGGACCAGATACGCAGTATTTT
.,TRBJ2-3,TRBD2,TRBV10-2,CASRLAGGPDTQYF,TGCGCCAGCAGACTAGCGGGGGGGCCAGATACGCAGTATTTT
once,TRBJ2-2,.,TRBV30,CAWSGTWGGELFF,TGTGCCTGGAGTGGGACTTGGGGCGGGGAGCTGTTTTTT
once,TRBJ2-2,.,TRBV19,CANSIDTTGELFF,TGTGCCAATAGTATCGACACCACCGGGGAGCTGTTTTTT
.,TRBJ2-5,.,TRBV2,CASSEDGWAGETQYF,TGTGCCAGCAGTGAAGATGGGTGGGCCGGAGAGACCCAGTACTTC
once,TRBJ2-7,.,TRBV5-4,CASSLLGDGSYEQYF,TGTGCCAGCAGCCTTCTTGGAGACGGCTCCTACGAGCAGTACTTC
.,TRBJ2-7,.,TRBV5-6,CASSSDKMTAEQYF,TGTGCCAGCAGCTCCGATAAGATGACAGCCGAGCAGTACTTC
few,TRBJ1-4,TRBD1,TRBV4-3,CASSFGTGSNEKLFF,TGCGCCAGCAGCTTCGGGACAGGGTCTAATGAAAAACTGTTTTTT
.,TRBJ2-1,TRBD2,TRBV7-9,CASSYSGTSNEQFF,TGTGCCAGCAGCTACTCCGGGACTAGCAATGAGCAGTTCTTC
.,TRBJ2-3,TRBD2,TRBV10-2,CASISSGGTDTQYF,TGCGCCAGCATATCTAGCGGGGGCACAGATACGCAGTATTTT
once,TRBJ2-7,.,TRBV18,CASSPTLTYEQYF,TGTGCCAGCTCACCAACCCTAACCTACGAGCAGTACTTC
.,TRBJ2-7,.,TRBV28,CASSLVDRPYEQYF,TGTGCCAGCAGTTTAGTGGACAGACCCTACGAGCAGTACTTC
.,TRBJ1-2,.,TRBV5-1,CASSFKTDNYGYTF,TGCGCCAGCAGCTTTAAGACAGATAACTATGGCTACACCTTC
.,TRBJ1-3,.,TRBV5-1,CASSLGLASGNTIYF,TGCGCCAGCAGCTTGGGGTTGGCCTCTGGAAACACCATATATTTT
.,TRBJ1-4,.,TRBV28,CASSFGDATNEKLFF,TGTGCCAGCAGTTTCGGAGATGCAACTAATGAAAAACTGTTTTTT
.,TRBJ2-1,.,TRBV3-1/TRBV3-2,CASSRGSRYNEQFF,TGTGCCAGCAGCCGGGGGTCCCGCTACAATGAGCAGTTCTTC
.,TRBJ2-4,.,TRBV5-1,CASSLTGVGAAGSERLAKNIQYF,TGCGCCAGCAGCTTGACGGGCGTGGGTGCGGCGGGGTCAGAGAGACTAGCCAAAAACATTCAGTACTTC
.,TRBJ2-5,.,TRBV10-2,CASSEWGLQETQYF,TGCGCCAGCAGTGAGTGGGGCCTCCAAGAGACCCAGTACTTC
once,TRBJ2-5,.,TRBV5-1,CASHRGLVDQETQYF,TGCGCCAGCCATAGGGGATTAGTGGATCAAGAGACCCAGTACTTC
many,TRBJ2-7,.,TRBV7-8,CASSHPPGADLGEQYF,TGTGCCAGCAGCCATCCCCCAGGGGCCGATCTGGGGGAGCAGTACTTC
.,TRBJ2-3,.,TRBV11-3,CASSLVGSTQYF,TGTGCCAGCAGCTTAGTCGGGAGTACGCAGTATTTT
once,TRBJ1-1,.,TRBV5-8,CASSLEYVTNEAFF,TGTGCCAGCAGCTTGGAGTACGTTACGAATGAAGCTTTCTTT
.,TRBJ2-3,TRBD2,TRBV5-6,CASSYRTSGFTDTQYF,TGTGCCAGCAGCTACCGGACTAGCGGTTTCACAGATACGCAGTATTTT
.,TRBJ2-2,.,TRBV28,CASSLAGSNTGELFF,TGTGCCAGCAGTTTAGCCGGGTCGAACACCGGGGAGCTGTTTTTT
.,TRBJ1-3,.,TRBV6-1,CASSEEAGGNTIYF,TGTGCCAGCAGTGAAGAGGCCGGGGGCAACACCATATATTTT
.,TRBJ1-2,.,TRBV28,CASSLGGRAADGYTF,TGTGCCAGCAGTTTGGGGGGCAGGGCGGCCGATGGCTACACCTTC
.,TRBJ2-7,.,TRBV11-1,CASSLVTERSYEQYF,TGTGCCAGCAGCTTAGTAACCGAGCGGTCCTACGAGCAGTACTTC
.,TRBJ1-5,.,TRBV4-1,CASSQEVGTGYQPQHF,TGCGCCAGCAGCCAAGAAGTCGGGACGGGATATCAGCCCCAGCATTTT
.,TRBJ1-2,TRBD1,TRBV6-5,CASTRTGGGGYGYTF,TGTGCCAGCACTCGGACAGGGGGCGGTGGCTATGGCTACACCTTC
.,TRBJ1-3,.,TRBV4-2,CASSQLEDTIYF,TGTGCCAGCAGCCAACTGGAAGACACCATATATTTT
.,TRBJ1-5,TRBD1,TRBV5-8,CASSGGQGVFGQPQHF,TGTGCCAGCAGCGGGGGACAGGGGGTTTTTGGTCAGCCCCAGCATTTT
.,TRBJ2-1,.,TRBV7-9,CASSLEGQVNEQFF,TGTGCCAGCAGCTTAGAGGGGCAGGTGAATGAGCAGTTCTTC
.,TRBJ1-1,.,TRBV7-2,CASNSRVDTEAFF,TGTGCCAGCAACTCCCGCGTTGACACTGAAGCTTTCTTT
.,TRBJ2-3,.,TRBV19,CASSIREGADTQYF,TGTGCCAGTAGTATCCGGGAAGGGGCAGATACGCAGTATTTT
.,TRBJ1-5,.,TRBV28,CASSLLAGPSQPQHF,TGTGCCAGCAGTTTATTGGCAGGGCCCTCTCAGCCCCAGCATTTT
.,TRBJ1-5,.,TRBV2,CASSEDEDRTNQPQHF,TGTGCCAGCAGTGAGGATGAAGACAGGACCAATCAGCCCCAGCATTTT
.,TRBJ1-2,.,TRBV12-3/TRBV12-4,CASSFSGISGYTF,TGTGCCAGCAGTTTTTCGGGGATCTCTGGCTACACCTTC